This T cell receptor beta chain is drawn from a study of T cells in Graves' hyperthyroidism and ophthalmopathy. At the level of the study: Peripheral blood was obtained at initial diagnosis, preceding any treatment. Notes on the study in general: Ophthalmopathy was model-predicted a median approximately 6.4 months pre-onset.

RNA transcripts provided the source from which TCR beta CDR3 regions were amplified. First-round RT-PCR targeting the TCR CDR3 was performed with the HTBI primer set. TCRdb fed the multiplex PCR reads into MiXCR, producing one record per CDR3 protein. Among approximately 700,000 distinct CDR3 sequences listed, 15% to 20% were seen once. These patients, aged 18 to 65, had recently diagnosed hyperthyroidism lasting under 2 months. About this clonotype itself: The antigen is undetermined.

This clonotype was obtained from a man aged 18-30 years with Graves' hyperthyroidism. Sequences were obtained from blood.

CDR3 coding DNA: TGTGCCAGCAGTTTAGGAGGGTCTGGGAATCAGCCCCAGCATTTT. Protein product: CASSLGGSGNQPQHF. The chain couples TRBV12-3 or TRBV12-4 to TRBJ1-5; D gene uncertain. This CDR3 is built from 15 residues. V lost 1 base and J lost 4, with 11 bases in between.